The subject of this entry is one TCR beta chain. Its matching antigen is unknown. This entry belongs to a study of cytomegalovirus exposure and HLA in healthy donors. General observations from the study: It was found in a later analysis that first-cohort TCR clusters tended to co-occur in the 100 to 150 validation repertoires. Rarity held for most TCR sequences, but there were some public TCRs that occurred in many donors. There were about 160 TCR beta chains listed as cytomegalovirus-associated.

The donors were in the 120-subject validation cohort, distinct from the roughly 700-subject first cohort. Clones were read by immunoSEQ multiplex PCR, and TCRdb kept only the in-frame ones, dropping some. The table records roughly 120,000 clones, approximately 90% of them present only once. CDR3 size: 16 residues. V was pared by 4 bases and J by 5 bases, with 11 bases of the junction left unmatched. Germline V CDR1 and CDR2: SEHNR, FQNEAQ (reference sequence). The sequenced material came from PBMCs. The rearrangement uses TRBV7-9 and TRBJ2-1; 7 bases are a match to TRBD2. The receptor's source is a woman between 18 and 29 years old in good health and CMV-seronegative. CDR3 amino acids: CASSSREVSVDNEQFF. The CDR3 nucleotides are TGTGCCAGCAGCTCCCGGGAGGTGTCGGTGGACAATGAGCAGTTCTTC.